Below, 12 T cell receptor beta chains from the same sample are listed, as sequenced in a study of blood T cell repertoires in COVID-19. Profiled with immunoSEQ multiplex PCR; TCRdb holds only in-frame clones, not every one. The sample shows 40,000 or so clones, roughly 80% of them seen only once. Sequenced material: peripheral blood. The origin of the receptors is a man between 60 and 70 years old with COVID-19, enrolled during active disease.

The sample holds one count of this clone. The chain combines TRBV13 with TRBJ1-5; 8 bases are shared with TRBD1. Germline trimming cut 9 bases from V and 3 bases from J; bases unmatched to any gene: 10. This CDR3 contains 15 residues. Germline CDR1 PRHDT, CDR2 FYEKMQ (reference sequence). CDR3 in amino acids: CASSRGQAFNQPQHF. Here the CDR3 DNA reads TGTGCCAGTTCTAGGGGACAGGCGTTCAATCAGCCCCAGCATTTT.

The chain employs TRBV29-1 and TRBJ2-3; maybe TRBD2 (5 bases). V was pared by 7 bases and J by 0 bases, with 11 bases between. CDR1 is SQVTM and CDR2 is ANQGSEA in the germline V gene. CDR3 length: 13 residues. DNA for the CDR3: TGCAGCGCCATACAGCGGAGCACAGATACGCAGTATTTT. This gives the protein CSAIQRSTDTQYF.

The J gene is TRBJ1-4, the V gene TRBV10-1; a weak D match, TRBD1 (6 bases). CDR1 WNHNN and CDR2 SYGVQD come from the germline V gene (reference sequence). Trimming took 8 bases from V and 5 from J, leaving 18 bases between them. The CDR3 has 15 amino acids. The CDR3 spells CASVGRGAENEKLFF. The CDR3 DNA reads as TGCGCCAGCGTGGGCAGGGGCGCTGAGAATGAAAAACTGTTTTTT.

This chain connects TRBV27 to TRBJ1-1; D is uncertain. Trimming removed 6 bases from V and 1 base from J, with 9 bases in between. CDR3 length: 13 amino acids. Germline V lookup: CDR1 MNHEY, CDR2 SMNVEV (reference sequence). The CDR3 region is CASSFTGNTEAFF. The CDR3 region has the DNA TGTGCCAGCAGCTTTACGGGGAACACTGAAGCTTTCTTT.

The chain recombines TRBV19 with TRBJ1-6; maybe TRBD1 (6 bases). This CDR3 has 13 residues. Trimming left V 8 bases short and J 9 bases short, with 14 bases between. CDR1 LNHDA and CDR2 SQIVND come from the germline V gene (reference sequence). Here the CDR3 DNA reads TGTGCCAGTGTGGGGGGGCAGGGTTCACCCCTCCACTTT. This translates into CASVGGQGSPLHF.

This chain connects TRBV10-3 to TRBJ2-1; a weak D match, TRBD2 (5 bases). This CDR3 comprises 15 residues. CDR1 ENHRY and CDR2 SYGVKD come from the germline V gene. Trimming stripped 10 bases from V and 0 bases from J, with 16 bases between. This CDR3 is CATALAPSSYNEQFF. The CDR3, as DNA: TGTGCCACCGCCCTAGCCCCGAGCTCCTACAATGAGCAGTTCTTC.

The chain combines TRBV5-4 with TRBJ2-3; TRBD2 matches at 10 bases. Germline V gene data show CDR1 as SGHNT and CDR2 as YYREEE (reference sequence). The CDR3 is made up of 16 amino acids. J was trimmed by 0 bases and V by 7 bases; bases with no gene match: 8. The CDR3 nucleotides read TGTGCCAGCGGCGGGAGCGGGGGGGTTAGCACAGATACGCAGTATTTT. Residues: CASGGSGGVSTDTQYF.

The chain is built from TRBV5-1 and TRBJ2-1; D perhaps matches TRBD1 (5 bases). The CDR3 consists of 13 residues. Trimming took off 2 bases at V and 3 bases at J, with 6 bases between the two ends. Germline V gene data show CDR1 as SGHRS and CDR2 as YFSETQ. The CDR3 DNA sequence: TGCGCCAGCAGCTTAGACAGCTACAATGAGCAGTTCTTC. Protein sequence: CASSLDSYNEQFF.

This clone was detected only a few times. This chain joins TRBV30 and TRBJ2-2; D may be TRBD1 (5 bases). From germline, CDR1 is GTSNPN and CDR2 SVGIG (reference sequence). Trimming shortened V by 5 bases and J by 5 bases, and 6 bases separated the two germline ends. CDR3 length: 11 residues. In DNA, the CDR3 is TGTGCCTGGCAGGGTACCGGGGAGCTGTTTTTT. The encoded protein is CAWQGTGELFF.

Turning to this clone: The same CDR3 is also encoded by other DNA sequences in this sample. The rearrangement joins TRBV6-2 or TRBV6-3 to TRBJ2-7; 11 bases are a match to TRBD1. The CDR3 has 15 amino acids. Germline CDR1 MNHEY, CDR2 SVGEGT. V gave up 3 bases and J gave up 2 bases; unmatched junction bases: 3. CDR3 nucleotides: TGTGCCAGCAGTTATAGGGGACAGGGGGCCTACGAGCAGTACTTC. It encodes CASSYRGQGAYEQYF.

This chain links TRBV18 with TRBJ2-7; D gene ambiguous. Germline V gene lookup returns CDR1 KGHSH and CDR2 LQKENI. V dropped 1 base and J dropped 3 bases, with 4 bases sitting between them. This CDR3 has 12 residues. This CDR3 reads CASSPQSYEQYF. DNA for the CDR3: TGTGCCAGCTCACCACAGAGCTACGAGCAGTACTTC.

The rearrangement links TRBV9 to TRBJ2-6; 8 bases align to TRBD1. The length of the CDR3 is 17 residues. J was trimmed by 2 bases and V by 4 bases; bases with no gene match: 8. Germline CDR1 and CDR2: SGDLS and YYNGEE. This CDR3 reads CASSSRQGITGANVLTF. In DNA, the CDR3 is TGTGCCAGCAGCTCCCGACAGGGGATCACTGGGGCCAACGTCCTGACTTTC.